This entry lists 27 T cell receptor beta chains sequenced from one sample in a study of T cell repertoires in cytomegalovirus infection. No antigens are known for them. TCRdb reprocessed the reads with MiXCR, giving one entry per CDR3 protein. The sample includes under 500,000 distinct CDR3 sequences, roughly 42% of them seen just once. Sequencing was performed on cultured PBMCs, taken from culture after CMV antigen stimulation. These receptor sequences come from a human donor in good health (CMV status not recorded). Some clones in this sample may be carry-over from other donors' samples.

This clonotype was counted a few times. The chain joins TRBV7-6 to TRBJ2-5, with TRBD1 identical over 12 bases. CDR3 size: 24 residues. Trimming cost V 3 bases and J 4 bases; bases outside gene matches: 30. Germline-derived CDR1 and CDR2 are SGHVS and FNYEAQ. CDR3 nucleotides: TGTGCCAGCAGCTTCGAACTTGGGGACAGGGGGCGTCGACCCATTCAAGGGCCCCCAGAGACCCAGTACTTC. Encoded protein: CASSFELGDRGRRPIQGPPETQYF.

This clonotype was found a few times. The chain is built from TRBV6-5 and TRBJ2-3; D possibly corresponds to TRBD1 (6 bases). Deletions cut 2 bases from V and 4 bases from J, with 13 bases between. The CDR3 length is 15 residues. Germline V lookup: CDR1 MNHEY, CDR2 SVGAGI. The DNA for the CDR3 is TGTGCCAGCAGTTACAACGGACAGACCCCAGATACGCAGTATTTT. Translation: CASSYNGQTPDTQYF.

This clonotype has more than one count but fewer than ten. The genes are TRBV6-6 and TRBJ1-2; 7 nucleotides align to TRBD1. The V segment lost 1 base and the J segment 6 bases; nucleotides outside the gene matches: 8. CDR3 size: 15 residues. CDR1 and CDR2 (germline): MNHNY, SVGAGI (reference sequence). CDR3 protein: CASSYWDSGRDGYTF. The CDR3 region has the DNA TGTGCCAGCAGTTACTGGGACAGTGGCCGAGATGGCTACACCTTC.

This clonotype was recorded a few times. V gene TRBV20-1 combines with J gene TRBJ1-1, with D maybe TRBD1 (6 bases). Germline V gives CDR1 DFQATT, CDR2 SNEGSKA (reference sequence). Trimming removed 5 bases from V and 2 bases from J, with 15 bases in between. CDR3 length equals 14 residues. CDR3 coding DNA: TGCAGTGCTCAGACAGGACCATACAACACTGAAGCTTTCTTT. Protein product: CSAQTGPYNTEAFF.

This clonotype was detected once. The J gene is TRBJ1-5, the V gene TRBV10-3, with D unresolved. The CDR3 has 14 amino acids. Germline V gives CDR1 ENHRY, CDR2 SYGVKD. The germline V and J ends were trimmed by 3 bases and 6 bases, with 12 bases remaining between them. CDR3 DNA: TGTGCCATCAGTGACGGGGTATATGGTCAGCCCCAGCATTTT. This codes for CAISDGVYGQPQHF.

The V call is TRBV5-1, the J call TRBJ2-2; tentative D call: TRBD2 (6 bases). The CDR3 extends over 16 amino acids. The V gene's germline CDR1 is SGHRS and CDR2 YFSETQ. Trimming removed 0 bases at V and 1 base at J, with 10 bases between. In DNA form, the CDR3 reads TGCGCCAGCAGCTTGGGAGTCGGGAGGAACACCGGGGAGCTGTTTTTT. Its translation is CASSLGVGRNTGELFF.

The genes are TRBV7-9 and TRBJ1-6; D uncertain. CDR1 and CDR2 from the germline V gene are SEHNR and FQNEAQ (reference sequence). V lost 5 bases to trimming and J lost 7 bases, with 9 bases between them. CDR3 length: 13 residues. The CDR3 bases are TGTGCCAGCAGCGTAACTAGGAATTCACCCCTCCACTTT. Translation: CASSVTRNSPLHF. Variable domain in full (rest from reference TRBV7-9 and TRBJ1-6): DTGVSQNPRHKITKRGQNVTFRCDPISEHNRLYWYRQTLGQGPEFLTYFQNEAQLEKSRLLSDRFSAERPKGSFSTLEIQRTEQGDSAMYLCASSVTRNSPLHFGNGTRLTVT.

This clonotype has a handful of counts. The gene calls are TRBV19 and TRBJ1-5; 8 bases align to TRBD1. The CDR3 contains 14 residues. Germline-derived CDR1 and CDR2 are LNHDA and SQIVND (reference sequence). The V gene end was trimmed by 5 bases and the J gene end by 7 bases; junction bases not matched to a gene: 7. CDR3 nucleotide sequence: TGTGCCAGTAGTGGAGGGACAGGTACACAGCCCCAGCATTTT. Translation gives CASSGGTGTQPQHF. The variable domain in full, with the rest retrieved from reference TRBV19 and TRBJ1-5, is DGGITQSPKYLFRKEGQNVTLSCEQNLNHDAMYWYRQDPGQGLRLIYYSQIVNDFQKGDIAEGYSVSREKKESFPLTVTSAQKNPTAFYLCASSGGTGTQPQHFGDGTRLSIL.

Only a few counts were recorded for this clonotype. The chain has TRBV20-1 and TRBJ1-1, with TRBD1 identical over 8 bases. The CDR3 has 11 residues. V lost 6 bases to trimming and J lost 6 bases; unmatched junction nucleotides: 3. The germline V gene encodes CDR1 DFQATT and CDR2 SNEGSKA (reference sequence). This CDR3 is CSAIQGAEAFF. CDR3 DNA sequence: TGCAGTGCCATACAGGGGGCTGAAGCTTTCTTT.

The chain employs TRBV25-1 and TRBJ2-5; 13 nucleotides align to TRBD2. The length of the CDR3 is 15 residues. Losses at the gene ends were 4 bases for V and 2 bases for J; bases not matched to a gene: 1. CDR1 is MGHDK, CDR2 SYGVNS, per germline. The CDR3 bases are TGTGCCAGCAGTGCACTAGCGGGGGGGCAAGAGACCCAGTACTTC. Protein: CASSALAGGQETQYF.

This clonotype was counted a few times. The chain has TRBV19 and TRBJ1-4, with D maybe TRBD1 (5 bases). Germline CDR1 is LNHDA and CDR2 is SQIVND (reference sequence). The CDR3 is made up of 14 amino acids. The V end lost 7 bases, the J end lost 3 bases, and 12 bases lay between the germline ends. CDR3 in DNA: TGTGCCAGTACCATAGAGGGGTCTAATGAAAAACTGTTTTTT. Translation gives CASTIEGSNEKLFF.

This clonotype was detected only a few times. The V and J genes are TRBV12-3 or TRBV12-4 and TRBJ1-2, with TRBD1 matching over 10 bases. The CDR3 has 15 amino acids. V lost 3 bases, J lost 7 bases, and 8 bases stayed unmatched. In DNA, the CDR3 is TGTGCCAGCAGTTTTTTGACAGGGGGCTCCTTTGGCTACACCTTC. This encodes CASSFLTGGSFGYTF.

This chain uses TRBV7-2 with TRBJ1-2; D uncertain. The CDR3 contains 15 residues. Per germline, CDR1 SGHTA and CDR2 FQGNSA. V was clipped by 0 bases and J by 0 bases, with 8 bases between them. The CDR3 is CASSLAPNANYGYTF. DNA for the CDR3: TGTGCCAGCAGCTTAGCGCCCAACGCTAACTATGGCTACACCTTC. Drawing the rest from reference TRBV7-2 and TRBJ1-2, the complete variable domain is GAGVSQSPSNKVTEKGKDVELRCDPISGHTALYWYRQSLGQGLEFLIYFQGNSAPDKSGLPSDRFSAERTGGSVSTLTIQRTQQEDSAVYLCASSLAPNANYGYTFGSGTRLTVV.

The V gene is TRBV15, the J gene TRBJ1-1; the match to TRBD1 covers 9 bases. V shed 3 bases and J 0 bases; nucleotides not matched to a gene: 14. Germline CDR1 LNHNV, CDR2 YYDKDF (reference sequence). This CDR3 region has 19 residues. The CDR3 DNA sequence: TGTGCCACCAGCAGGACGGGACAGGGACTAAAACCGATGAACACTGAAGCTTTCTTT. This translates into CATSRTGQGLKPMNTEAFF.

This clonotype was detected a few times. This sequence joins TRBV7-8 and TRBJ2-5; D is unclear. Germline V gives CDR1 SGHVS, CDR2 FQNEAQ. The CDR3 is 16 amino acids. The V gene lost 5 bases and the J gene lost 5 bases, with 21 bases spanning the gap. CDR3 residues: CASSKTRAHGWETQYF. As DNA, the CDR3 is TGTGCCAGCAGCAAAACCCGGGCCCACGGATGGGAGACCCAGTACTTC.

The V gene is TRBV6-5, the J gene TRBJ1-2; D might be TRBD1 (5 bases). This CDR3 has 20 amino acids. Germline assignment: CDR1 MNHEY and CDR2 SVGAGI. Between the trimmed V and J ends, which lost 6 bases and 0 bases, there was a span of 29 bases. The CDR3 region is CASSYQSAGTAGTPNYGYTF. The CDR3 region has the DNA TGTGCCAGCAGCTATCAAAGCGCCGGGACGGCTGGCACCCCTAACTATGGCTACACCTTC.

Notes on this clonotype: A read error may explain this, as a much larger clone is one base away. The chain employs TRBV7-2 and TRBJ1-1, with 7 bases that match TRBD1. This CDR3 is built from 18 residues. Germline CDR1 reads SGHTA; CDR2 reads FQGNSA. V gave up 4 bases and J gave up 10 bases; unmatched junction bases: 24. The CDR3 DNA reads as TGTGCCAGCAGCTCCTCTTGGGACAGAGTGGGGAATGTCCCTGGAGCTTTCTTT. Translating gives CASSSSWDRVGNVPGAFF.

This clonotype came up once. The chain combines TRBV6-8 with TRBJ1-2; D is possibly TRBD1 (5 bases). Germline-derived CDR1 and CDR2 are MNHGY and SAAAGT. This CDR3 region has 14 residues. Trimming removed 2 bases at V and 9 bases at J, with 16 bases between. The CDR3 loop is CASSYGAGRGRYTF. For the CDR3, the DNA is TGTGCCAGCAGTTACGGGGCGGGGAGGGGCCGCTACACCTTC.

The DNA for the CDR3 is TGTGCCAGCAGCCTGACCGGGACAGGGGCAGAGACCCAGTACTTC. This translates into CASSLTGTGAETQYF. The chain carries TRBV25-1 and TRBJ2-5, with TRBD1 matching 10 bases. This CDR3 region has 15 residues. Germline V gives CDR1 MGHDK, CDR2 SYGVNS. V shed 6 bases, J shed 4 bases, and the junction held 8 bases outside the gene matches.

This clonotype occurred a few times. The rearrangement links TRBV6-5 to TRBJ2-5; D is perhaps TRBD1 or TRBD2 (5 bases each). The CDR3 is 17 amino acids. Trimming removed 0 bases at V and 6 bases at J, with 20 bases between. Germline V gene sequence: CDR1 MNHEY, CDR2 SVGAGI. The CDR3 reads CASSYSRAGWLVKTQYF. The CDR3 region has the DNA TGTGCCAGCAGTTACTCGAGGGCAGGGTGGCTTGTAAAGACCCAGTACTTC.

In DNA, the CDR3 is TGTGCCAGCAGTTTAGGGGACAGGGATAATCAGCCCCAGCATTTT. Translated: CASSLGDRDNQPQHF. This rearrangement joins TRBV12-3 or TRBV12-4 to TRBJ1-5; 9 bases match TRBD1. Trimming cost V 1 base and J 4 bases; bases outside gene matches: 2. CDR3 length: 15 residues.

This clonotype was seen a handful of times. This chain links TRBV10-3 with TRBJ2-5; 9 nucleotides match TRBD2. There are 15 residues in the CDR3. V lost 3 bases and J lost 1; bases outside the gene matches: 3. Germline V lookup: CDR1 ENHRY, CDR2 SYGVKD. In DNA, the CDR3 is TGTGCCATCAGTGATCAAGCGGGGGGCCAAGAGACCCAGTACTTC. Amino acids: CAISDQAGGQETQYF.

The chain carries TRBV7-6 and TRBJ1-1; no reliable D call. Germline CDR1 is SGHVS and CDR2 is FNYEAQ. This CDR3 is 12 amino acids long. Trimming cost V 4 bases and J 5 bases, with 8 bases left between them. CDR3 in amino acids: CASSSRLTEAFF. For the CDR3, the DNA is TGTGCCAGCAGCTCGCGACTTACTGAAGCTTTCTTT. The entire variable domain, with the rest obtained from reference TRBV7-6 and TRBJ1-1, is as follows: GAGVSQSPRYKVTKRGQDVALRCDPISGHVSLYWYRQALGQGPEFLTYFNYEAQQDKSGLPNDRFSAERPEGSISTLTIQRTEQRDSAMYRCASSSRLTEAFFGQGTRLTVV.

The chain joins TRBV6-5 to TRBJ2-1; D may correspond to TRBD1 or TRBD2 (5 bases each). The CDR3 loop spans 18 amino acids. Germline V gene data show CDR1 as MNHEY and CDR2 as SVGAGI. Trimming left V 2 bases short and J 2 bases short, with 19 bases between. The CDR3 region is CASSYRTPSGPPYNEQFF. The DNA of the CDR3 is TGTGCCAGCAGTTACCGGACGCCGTCGGGGCCACCCTACAATGAGCAGTTCTTC.

This clonotype has only a few counts. The rearrangement joins TRBV6-5 to TRBJ2-3, with a tentative D call TRBD1 (7 bases). CDR1 is MNHEY, CDR2 SVGAGI, per germline. V lost 8 bases and J lost 4, with 19 bases in between. The CDR3 totals 15 residues. Here the CDR3 reads CASAQGGSTADTQYF. CDR3 nucleotides: TGTGCCAGCGCCCAGGGGGGATCAACGGCAGATACGCAGTATTTT.

V gene TRBV6-2 or TRBV6-3 combines with J gene TRBJ2-1; a possible D gene is TRBD2 (6 bases). Trimming shortened V by 8 bases and J by 0 bases, and 17 bases separated the two germline ends. The CDR3 has 16 amino acids. CDR1 is MNHEY and CDR2 is SVGEGT in the germline V gene. As DNA, the CDR3 is TGTGCCAGCGGGGGGAGGCGGGGCAGCTCCTACAATGAGCAGTTCTTC. Amino acid sequence: CASGGRRGSSYNEQFF.

V and J are TRBV3-1 and TRBJ1-2; no definite D call. This CDR3 spans 13 amino acids. The V gene lost 2 bases and the J gene lost 6 bases, with 10 bases spanning the gap. Germline V gene lookup returns CDR1 LGHDT and CDR2 YNNKEL (reference sequence). Written as DNA, the CDR3 is TGTGCCAGCAGCCAAAGTCGCCGGGATGGCTACACCTTC. Residues: CASSQSRRDGYTF.